This T cell receptor (beta chain) was sequenced in a study of breast tumors, draining lymph nodes, adjacent tissues (dated by TCRdb to 2016 to 2017). Study-level background: The study compared TCR beta repertoires across tumor, adjacent nontumor tissue and axillary lymph nodes from breast cancer patients. The study aimed to assess the relationships and possible T-cell exchange between tumor, surrounding tissue and draining lymph node repertoires in human breast cancer. The investigation overall reported the following: The data were judged consistent with most tumor T cells deriving from the lymph node and then expanding within tumor tissue. In luminal-like breast cancer, tumor and nontumor tissue repertoires resembled each other significantly more than in basal-like breast cancer. Tumor T-cell repertoires showed less diversity than lymph node repertoires and more diversity than nontumor tissue repertoires, and tumor T-cell repertoires showed preferential V and J gene usage. The conclusion that tumor T cells originate in lymph nodes was framed as consistent with a hypothesis rather than directly demonstrated.

The germline V gene encodes CDR1 SNHLY and CDR2 FYNNEI. V loses 3 bases, J loses 6 bases, and the germline ends lie 13 bases apart. Counted from cysteine to phenylalanine, this CDR3 has 14 amino acids. Just CDR3 DNA is preserved here, 42 bases in frame from base 1. The reads were generated on an Illumina HiSeq 2000. TCR beta chain libraries were generated through multiplex PCR amplification. High-throughput sequencing was used to analyze the amplified TCR beta chain products. TCRdb reanalyzed the raw reads on its own, using fastp at Q25 for trimming and MiXCR for clone calling, and kept in-frame beta chains. For every CDR3 protein sequence, its rows merge into one entry that carries the most common genes and DNA. For this sample there are about 220,000 distinct CDR3 sequences; approximately 36% appear just once. Approximately 3.7% of the sample goes to the ten largest clones. Lymph node samples came from the axillary draining lymph nodes of breast cancer patients.

Note on this clonotype: The clone's antigen remains unknown. Base qualities were left out, and no much larger clone turns up one base away.

Recombination linked TRBV2 to TRBJ2-3; a tentative D match to TRBD2 spans 5 bases. Source material: axillary lymph node tissue. The source of this sequence is a female donor with breast cancer. Some clones in this sample may be carry-over from other donors' samples. At the DNA level, the sequence is TGTGCCAGCAGTGAGGCCGGGGTTCCGGATACGCAGTATTTT. Its coded protein is CASSEAGVPDTQYF.